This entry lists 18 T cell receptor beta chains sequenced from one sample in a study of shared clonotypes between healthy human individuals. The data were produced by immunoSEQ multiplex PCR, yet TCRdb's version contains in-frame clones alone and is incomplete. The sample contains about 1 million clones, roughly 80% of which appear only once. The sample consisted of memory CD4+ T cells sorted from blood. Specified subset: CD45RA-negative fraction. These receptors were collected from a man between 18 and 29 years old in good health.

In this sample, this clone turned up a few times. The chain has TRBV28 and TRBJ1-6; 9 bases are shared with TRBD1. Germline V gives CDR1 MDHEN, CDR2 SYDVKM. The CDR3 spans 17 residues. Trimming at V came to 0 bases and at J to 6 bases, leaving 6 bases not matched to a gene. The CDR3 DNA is TGTGCCAGCAGTTTATGGGGGACAGGGACAGGTAATTCACCCCTCCACTTT. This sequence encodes CASSLWGTGTGNSPLHF.

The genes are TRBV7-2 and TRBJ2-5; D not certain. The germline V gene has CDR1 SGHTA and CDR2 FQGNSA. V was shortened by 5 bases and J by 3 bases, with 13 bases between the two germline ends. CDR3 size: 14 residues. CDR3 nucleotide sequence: TGTGCCAGCAGCGAGAACCACGGCGAAGAGACCCAGTACTTC. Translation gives CASSENHGEETQYF.

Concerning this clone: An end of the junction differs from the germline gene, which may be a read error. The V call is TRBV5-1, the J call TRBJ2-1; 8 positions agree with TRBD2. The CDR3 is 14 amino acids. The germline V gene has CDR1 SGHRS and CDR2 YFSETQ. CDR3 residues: CTSRLASLINEQFF. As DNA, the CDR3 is TGCACCAGTAGACTAGCGAGTTTAATCAATGAGCAGTTCTTC.

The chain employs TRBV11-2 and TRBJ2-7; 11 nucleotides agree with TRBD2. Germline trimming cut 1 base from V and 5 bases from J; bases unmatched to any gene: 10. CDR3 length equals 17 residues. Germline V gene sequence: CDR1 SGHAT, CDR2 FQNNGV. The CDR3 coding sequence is TGTGCCAGCAGCTTAGCCTCAGGGACTAGCGGATCCCACGAGCAGTACTTC. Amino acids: CASSLASGTSGSHEQYF. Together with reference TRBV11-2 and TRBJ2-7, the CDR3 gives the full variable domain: EAGVAQSPRYKIIEKRQSVAFWCNPISGHATLYWYQQILGQGPKLLIQFQNNGVVDDSQLPKDRFSAERLKGVDSTLKIQPAKLEDSAVYLCASSLASGTSGSHEQYFGPGTRLTVT.

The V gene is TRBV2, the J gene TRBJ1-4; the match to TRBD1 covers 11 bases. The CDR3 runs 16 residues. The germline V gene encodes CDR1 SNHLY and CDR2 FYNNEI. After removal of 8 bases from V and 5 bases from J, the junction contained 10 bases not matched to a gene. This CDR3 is CASGRDRGSVNEKLFF. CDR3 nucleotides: TGTGCCAGCGGCCGGGACAGGGGGAGCGTAAATGAAAAACTGTTTTTT. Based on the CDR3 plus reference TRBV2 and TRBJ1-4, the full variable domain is EPEVTQTPSHQVTQMGQEVILRCVPISNHLYFYWYRQILGQKVEFLVSFYNNEISEKSEIFDDQFSVERPDGSNFTLKIRSTKLEDSAMYFCASGRDRGSVNEKLFFGSGTQLSVL.

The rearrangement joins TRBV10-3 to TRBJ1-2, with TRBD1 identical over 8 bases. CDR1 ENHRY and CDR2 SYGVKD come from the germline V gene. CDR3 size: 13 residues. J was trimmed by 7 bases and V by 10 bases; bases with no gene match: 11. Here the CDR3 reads CATYLRGQGGYTF. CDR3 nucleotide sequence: TGTGCCACCTACCTCAGGGGGCAGGGTGGCTACACCTTC.

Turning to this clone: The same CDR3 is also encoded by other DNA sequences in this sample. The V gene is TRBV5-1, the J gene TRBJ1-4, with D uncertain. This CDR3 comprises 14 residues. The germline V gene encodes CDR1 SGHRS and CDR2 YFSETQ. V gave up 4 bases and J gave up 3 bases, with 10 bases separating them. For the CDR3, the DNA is TGCGCCAGCAGCCCCGGTGGGGCTAATGAAAAACTGTTTTTT. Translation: CASSPGGANEKLFF. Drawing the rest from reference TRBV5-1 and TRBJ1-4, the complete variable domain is KAGVTQTPRYLIKTRGQQVTLSCSPISGHRSVSWYQQTPGQGLQFLFEYFSETQRNKGNFPGRFSGRQFSNSRSEMNVSTLELGDSALYLCASSPGGANEKLFFGSGTQLSVL.

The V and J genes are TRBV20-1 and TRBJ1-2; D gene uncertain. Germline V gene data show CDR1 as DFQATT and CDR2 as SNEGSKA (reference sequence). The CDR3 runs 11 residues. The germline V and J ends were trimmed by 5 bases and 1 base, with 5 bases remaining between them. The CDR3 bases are TGCAGTGCTTATTATAACTATGGCTACACCTTC. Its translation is CSAYYNYGYTF.

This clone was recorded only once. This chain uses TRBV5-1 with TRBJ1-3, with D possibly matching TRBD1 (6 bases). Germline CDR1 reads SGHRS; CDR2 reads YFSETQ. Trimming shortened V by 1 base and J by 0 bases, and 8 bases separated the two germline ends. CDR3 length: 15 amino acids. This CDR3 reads CASSLRGGSGNTIYF. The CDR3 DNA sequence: TGCGCCAGCAGCTTGAGGGGGGGCTCTGGAAACACCATATATTTT.

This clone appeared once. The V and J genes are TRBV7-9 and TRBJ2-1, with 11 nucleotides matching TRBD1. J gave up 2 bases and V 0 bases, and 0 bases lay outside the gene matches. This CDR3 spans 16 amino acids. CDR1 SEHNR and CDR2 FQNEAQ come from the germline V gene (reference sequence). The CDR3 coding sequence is TGTGCCAGCAGCTTAGCGGGACAGGGGGCCTACAATGAGCAGTTCTTC. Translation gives CASSLAGQGAYNEQFF.

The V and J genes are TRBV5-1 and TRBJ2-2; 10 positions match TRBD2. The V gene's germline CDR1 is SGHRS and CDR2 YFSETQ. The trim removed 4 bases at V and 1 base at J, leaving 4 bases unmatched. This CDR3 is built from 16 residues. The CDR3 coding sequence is TGCGCCAGCAGCCCACGGACTAGCGGGAACACCGGGGAGCTGTTTTTT. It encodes CASSPRTSGNTGELFF.

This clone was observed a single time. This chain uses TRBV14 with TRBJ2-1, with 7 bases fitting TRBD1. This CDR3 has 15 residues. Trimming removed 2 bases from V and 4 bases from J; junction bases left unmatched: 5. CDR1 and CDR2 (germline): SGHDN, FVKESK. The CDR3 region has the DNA TGTGCCAGCAGCCAATATCGGACAGGTTACAATGAGCAGTTCTTC. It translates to CASSQYRTGYNEQFF.

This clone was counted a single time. CDR3 sequence (DNA): TGTGCCATCAGTGATGGGACCCAACCCGAGCAGTACTTC. It specifies CAISDGTQPEQYF. The chain combines TRBV10-3 with TRBJ2-7; TRBD1 or TRBD2 may be the D gene (5 bases each). The germline V gene has CDR1 ENHRY and CDR2 SYGVKD. V was cut by 3 bases and J by 6 bases, with 12 bases left in between. The CDR3 extends over 13 amino acids.

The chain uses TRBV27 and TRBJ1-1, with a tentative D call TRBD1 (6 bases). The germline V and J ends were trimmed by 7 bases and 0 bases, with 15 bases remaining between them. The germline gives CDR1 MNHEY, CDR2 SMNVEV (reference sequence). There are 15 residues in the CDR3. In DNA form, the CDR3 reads TGTGCCAGCAAAACGGGGCGGACAGTGAACACTGAAGCTTTCTTT. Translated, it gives CASKTGRTVNTEAFF.

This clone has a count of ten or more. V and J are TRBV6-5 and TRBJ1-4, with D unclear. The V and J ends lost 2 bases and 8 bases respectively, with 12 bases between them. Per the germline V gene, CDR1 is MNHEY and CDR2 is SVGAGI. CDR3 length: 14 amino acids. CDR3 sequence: CASSYNAMGEKLFF. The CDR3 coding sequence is TGTGCCAGCAGTTACAACGCAATGGGGGAAAAACTGTTTTTT.

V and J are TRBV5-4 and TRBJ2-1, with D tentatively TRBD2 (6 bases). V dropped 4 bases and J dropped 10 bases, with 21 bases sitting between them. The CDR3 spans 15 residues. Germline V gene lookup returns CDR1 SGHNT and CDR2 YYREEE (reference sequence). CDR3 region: CASSRPGTGLTEQFF. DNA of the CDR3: TGTGCCAGCAGCAGACCCGGGACTGGCTTAACGGAGCAGTTCTTC.

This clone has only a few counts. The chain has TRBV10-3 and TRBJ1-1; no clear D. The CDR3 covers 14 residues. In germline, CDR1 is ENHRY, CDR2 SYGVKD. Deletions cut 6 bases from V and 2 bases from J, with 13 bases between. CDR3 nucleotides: TGTGCCATCAGAGACATGGTTTTTAACACTGAAGCTTTCTTT. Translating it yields CAIRDMVFNTEAFF.

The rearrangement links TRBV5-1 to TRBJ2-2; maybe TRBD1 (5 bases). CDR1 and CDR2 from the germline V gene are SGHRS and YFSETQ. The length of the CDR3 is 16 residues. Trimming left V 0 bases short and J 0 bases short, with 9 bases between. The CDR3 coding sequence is TGCGCCAGCAGCTTGGGTACAGGAGCGAACACCGGGGAGCTGTTTTTT. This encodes CASSLGTGANTGELFF.